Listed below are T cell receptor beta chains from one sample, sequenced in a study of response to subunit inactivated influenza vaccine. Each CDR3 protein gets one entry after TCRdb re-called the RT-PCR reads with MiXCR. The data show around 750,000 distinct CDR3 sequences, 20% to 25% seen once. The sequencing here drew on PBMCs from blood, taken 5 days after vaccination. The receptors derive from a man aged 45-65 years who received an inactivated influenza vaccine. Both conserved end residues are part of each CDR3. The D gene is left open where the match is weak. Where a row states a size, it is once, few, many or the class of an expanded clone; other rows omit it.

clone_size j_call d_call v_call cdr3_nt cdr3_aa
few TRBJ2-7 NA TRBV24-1 TGTGCCACCAGTGACGGACCCGGCTACGAGCAGTACTTC CATSDGPGYEQYF
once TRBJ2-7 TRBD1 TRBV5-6 TGTGCCAGCAGCGCCGGGACAGCCTTTAGCGAGCAGTACTTC CASSAGTAFSEQYF
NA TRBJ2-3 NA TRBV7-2 TGTGCCAGCAGCTTAAATCCCCACACAGATACGCAGTATTTT CASSLNPHTDTQYF
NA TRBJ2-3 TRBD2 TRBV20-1 TGCAGTGCTAGGCCCGATGGAGCGGGGACCAGAACTTACACAGATACGCAGTATTTT CSARPDGAGTRTYTDTQYF
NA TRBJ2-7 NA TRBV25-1 TGTGCCAGCAGTCCTCCGATAGATTACGAGCAGTACTTC CASSPPIDYEQYF
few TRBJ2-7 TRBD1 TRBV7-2 TGTGCCAGCAGCCCTAGGACAGGGCAGAACTACGAGCAGTACTTC CASSPRTGQNYEQYF
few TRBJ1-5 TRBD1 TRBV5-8 TGTGCCAGCAGCCCCACGGGACAGGGTAATCAGCCCCAGCATTTT CASSPTGQGNQPQHF
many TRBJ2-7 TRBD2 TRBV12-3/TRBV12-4 TGTGCCAGCAGTGCGACTAGCGGCTACGAGCAGTACTTC CASSATSGYEQYF
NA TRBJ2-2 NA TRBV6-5 TGTGCCAGCAGTTATCTCACCCAGCTGTTTTTT CASSYLTQLFF
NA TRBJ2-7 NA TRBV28 TGTGCCAGCAGTCCACTAGGAGACGCCTACGAGCAGTACTTC CASSPLGDAYEQYF
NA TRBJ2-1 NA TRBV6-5 TGTGCCAGCAGTTACGCGGGTAGTGAGCAGTTCTTC CASSYAGSEQFF
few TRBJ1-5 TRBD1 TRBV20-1 TGCAGCGGGACAGGGGGCAATCAGCCCCAGCATTTT CSGTGGNQPQHF
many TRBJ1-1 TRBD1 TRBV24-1 TGTGCCACCAGTGCCGGGGACAGGGGGCGAAAGAACACTGAAGCTTTCTTT CATSAGDRGRKNTEAFF
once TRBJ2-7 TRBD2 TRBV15 TGTGCCACCAGCAGAGGAGCGGGGGGCTCGGGTTCCTACGAGCAGTACTTC CATSRGAGGSGSYEQYF
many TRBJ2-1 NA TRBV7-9 TGTGCCAGCAGCTCAGACAGGTTTCTAAGGTCGCAGTTCTTC CASSSDRFLRSQFF
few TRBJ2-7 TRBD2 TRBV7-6 TGTGCCAGCAGCTTATCGACCCCGAGCGGGAGGGCTTACGAGCAGTACTTC CASSLSTPSGRAYEQYF